The 2 T cell receptor beta chains listed next were all sequenced from one sample in a study of T-cell reconstitution after alpha-beta-depleted transplantation in children. A library of TCRbeta sequences, prepared with unique molecular identifiers, was generated. Using its own MiXCR run on the PCR reads, TCRdb lists one record per CDR3 protein. Of 420,000 or so distinct CDR3 sequences in the sample, roughly 10% were seen once. Here the sequenced sample was PBMCs from the stem cell graft donor, taken from the stem cell graft. The source of these receptors is a human donor who donated a stem cell graft to a child with acute myeloid leukemia.

The chain employs TRBV7-3 and TRBJ2-1; D call uncertain. The germline V gene encodes CDR1 SGHTA and CDR2 FQGTGA. The CDR3 runs 13 residues. Between the trimmed V and J ends, which lost 5 bases and 5 bases, there was a span of 10 bases. In DNA form, the CDR3 reads TGTGCCAGCAGCCCGGACCTAAACAATGAGCAGTTCTTC. Residues: CASSPDLNNEQFF.

This clonotype has a handful of counts. The chain carries TRBV3-1 and TRBJ1-1; unclear D gene. Per germline, CDR1 LGHDT and CDR2 YNNKEL (reference sequence). This CDR3 contains 15 residues. V lost 4 bases and J lost 4, with 16 bases in between. CDR3 sequence: CASSPTPGLGTEAFF. CDR3 sequence (DNA): TGTGCCAGCAGCCCAACCCCGGGTTTGGGCACTGAAGCTTTCTTT.